Listed here are 28 T cell receptor beta chains from one sample, sequenced in a study of T cells in Graves' hyperthyroidism and ophthalmopathy. RNA transcripts were the template for amplifying TCR beta CDR3 regions. Using the HTBI primer set, a first-round RT-PCR was run on the TCR CDR3. TCRdb ran MiXCR on the multiplex PCR reads and lists one entry per CDR3 protein. The sample includes 500,000 to 600,000 distinct CDR3 sequences, roughly 45% of them seen just once. Sequencing used peripheral blood or thyroid tissue (not recorded which). These receptors were collected from an adult woman with Graves' disease, either hyperthyroidism or ophthalmopathy (not recorded which).

This clonotype was counted a few times. The chain uses TRBV29-1 and TRBJ1-5; TRBD1 aligns across 10 bases. The trim removed 6 bases at V and 2 bases at J, leaving 7 bases unmatched. The V gene's germline CDR1 is SQVTM and CDR2 ANQGSEA. The CDR3 extends over 15 amino acids. CDR3 in DNA: TGCAGCGTCGCCCCAGGGACAGGGGGCAATCAGCCCCAGCATTTT. Residues: CSVAPGTGGNQPQHF.

At least ten counts were recorded for this clonotype. V usage is TRBV7-2 and J usage is TRBJ2-3; 8 bases are a match to TRBD2. Germline CDR1 is SGHTA and CDR2 is FQGNSA. V lost 4 bases, J lost 2 bases, and 2 bases stayed unmatched. The CDR3 length is 14 residues. The CDR3 region is CASSSSGFTDTQYF. The DNA of the CDR3 is TGTGCCAGCAGCTCTAGCGGGTTCACAGATACGCAGTATTTT.

This clonotype has only one observation. This sequence joins TRBV6-2 or TRBV6-3 and TRBJ1-2; 10 nucleotides line up with TRBD1. V lost 7 bases, J lost 2 bases, and 4 bases stayed unmatched. The CDR3 contains 14 residues. Per the germline V gene, CDR1 is MNHEY and CDR2 is SVGEGT. CDR3 nucleotides: TGTGCCAGCATTACGGACAGGGGGAACTATGGCTACACCTTC. It is translated as CASITDRGNYGYTF.

The rearrangement links TRBV29-1 to TRBJ2-7; D possibly corresponds to TRBD1 (5 bases). CDR3 length: 13 amino acids. The V gene lost 1 base and the J gene lost 2 bases, with 9 bases spanning the gap. CDR1 is SQVTM, CDR2 ANQGSEA, per germline. The CDR3 is CSVEGGITYEQYF. The DNA for the CDR3 is TGCAGCGTTGAAGGGGGCATCACCTACGAGCAGTACTTC.

This clonotype was counted a few times. The chain combines TRBV3-1 with TRBJ1-5; D uncertain. The length of the CDR3 is 13 residues. The V end lost 0 bases, the J end lost 6 bases, and 6 bases lay between the germline ends. The germline CDR1 and CDR2 sequences are LGHDT and YNNKEL (reference sequence). The CDR3 spells CASSQDLIQPQHF. The CDR3 nucleotides are TGTGCCAGCAGCCAAGATTTGATTCAGCCCCAGCATTTT.

This clonotype was observed many times. The rearrangement joins TRBV27 to TRBJ1-6; D not certain. Trimming left V 6 bases short and J 7 bases short, with 13 bases between. Per the germline V gene, CDR1 is MNHEY and CDR2 is SMNVEV (reference sequence). The CDR3 is made up of 14 amino acids. The CDR3, as DNA: TGTGCCAGCAGACCGGCCTCCCGGAATTCACCCCTCCACTTT. Its protein product is CASRPASRNSPLHF.

The V call is TRBV10-3, the J call TRBJ1-1; maybe TRBD1 (6 bases). CDR1 is ENHRY and CDR2 is SYGVKD in the germline V gene. Trimming took 4 bases from V and 6 from J, leaving 9 bases between them. The CDR3 length is 12 residues. For the CDR3, the DNA is TGTGCCATCAGTGGGGGGGCACCTGAAGCTTTCTTT. The encoded protein is CAISGGAPEAFF.

The rearrangement joins TRBV29-1 to TRBJ2-5, with D uncertain. Germline CDR1 SQVTM, CDR2 ANQGSEA. This CDR3 has 14 residues. Between the trimmed V and J ends, which lost 6 bases and 5 bases, there was a span of 19 bases. This CDR3 reads CSVLLLLGRETQYF. In DNA, the CDR3 is TGCAGCGTCCTACTCCTACTTGGACGGGAGACCCAGTACTTC.

V is TRBV25-1 and J is TRBJ2-2; 10 positions match TRBD1. J was trimmed by 1 base and V by 4 bases; bases with no gene match: 3. The CDR3 contains 16 residues. CDR1 and CDR2 from the germline V gene are MGHDK and SYGVNS. The CDR3 DNA is TGTGCCAGCAGTGCCCGGGACAGGGGGAACACCGGGGAGCTGTTTTTT. As protein: CASSARDRGNTGELFF.

This clonotype has only a few counts. A much larger clone lies a single base off, so this may be a read error. The chain combines TRBV20-1 with TRBJ1-3, with 8 nucleotides matching TRBD1. CDR3 size: 14 residues. The germline V gene has CDR1 DFQATT and CDR2 SNEGSKA (reference sequence). Losses at the gene ends were 0 bases for V and 7 bases for J; bases not matched to a gene: 5. The CDR3 DNA follows: TGCAGTGCTAGAGATCAGGGGGCGAGCAACACCATATATTTT. Translated: CSARDQGASNTIYF.

With regard to this clonotype: The junction differs from germline at one of its ends, possibly a read error. The chain combines TRBV28 with TRBJ1-1; no definite D call. The CDR3 covers 13 residues. Germline V gives CDR1 MDHEN, CDR2 SYDVKM. As DNA, the CDR3 is TGTGCCATCAGTGAAATCGGGGTCCCCGAAGCTTTCTTT. It encodes CAISEIGVPEAFF.

The DNA of the CDR3 is TGTGCCAGCAGCTTAGCGGTCTGGACATCGGGCCCCCCTCACTACGAGCAGTACTTC. This encodes CASSLAVWTSGPPHYEQYF. The chain employs TRBV7-6 and TRBJ2-7; TRBD1 might be the D (5 bases). Deletions cut 0 bases from V and 3 bases from J, with 24 bases between. Germline V gives CDR1 SGHVS, CDR2 FNYEAQ. The CDR3 extends over 19 amino acids. The variable domain in full, with the rest retrieved from reference TRBV7-6 and TRBJ2-7, is GAGVSQSPRYKVTKRGQDVALRCDPISGHVSLYWYRQALGQGPEFLTYFNYEAQQDKSGLPNDRFSAERPEGSISTLTIQRTEQRDSAMYRCASSLAVWTSGPPHYEQYFGPGTRLTVT.

This chain uses TRBV5-8 with TRBJ2-5; 9 bases fit TRBD1. V dropped 4 bases and J dropped 12; count of bases not matched to a gene: 1. The length of the CDR3 is 10 residues. Germline V gives CDR1 SGHTS, CDR2 YDEGEE. The CDR3 protein is CASSRDREYF. The CDR3 DNA follows: TGTGCCAGCAGCCGGGACAGGGAGTACTTC.

This clonotype was detected many times. The rearrangement uses TRBV2 and TRBJ1-4; perhaps TRBD1 as D (6 bases). Germline V gene data show CDR1 as SNHLY and CDR2 as FYNNEI. The germline V and J ends were trimmed by 8 bases and 7 bases, with 20 bases remaining between them. The CDR3 totals 15 residues. The CDR3 sequence is CASEGPRGRGEKLFF. For the CDR3, the DNA is TGTGCCAGCGAGGGCCCTCGGGGGCGTGGTGAAAAACTGTTTTTT.

This clonotype was observed a few times. The V and J genes are TRBV7-9 and TRBJ2-2; TRBD1 matches 8 bases. Trimming removed 5 bases from V and 2 bases from J; junction bases left unmatched: 13. CDR1 SEHNR and CDR2 FQNEAQ come from the germline V gene (reference sequence). CDR3 length equals 18 residues. CDR3 sequence (DNA): TGTGCCAGCAGCCAAGAAGCCCCTCAGGGGGCTAACACCGGGGAGCTGTTTTTT. This translates into CASSQEAPQGANTGELFF.

V gene TRBV2 combines with J gene TRBJ1-5, with TRBD1 as a possible D gene (5 bases). Trimming left V 8 bases short and J 9 bases short, with 20 bases between. This CDR3 is 14 amino acids long. The V gene's germline CDR1 is SNHLY and CDR2 FYNNEI. The CDR3 DNA follows: TGTGCCAGCGCCTGGGACGGCGTTATCACGCCCCAGCATTTT. Its protein is CASAWDGVITPQHF.

The chain uses TRBV10-3 and TRBJ1-3; 11 nucleotides agree with TRBD1. Germline loops: CDR1 ENHRY, CDR2 SYGVKD. The CDR3 sequence is 18 residues long. The V gene end was trimmed by 6 bases and the J gene end by 4 bases; junction bases not matched to a gene: 14. This chain's CDR3 is CAIRSSKGTGGNGNTIYF. The CDR3 region has the DNA TGTGCCATCAGGAGCTCCAAAGGGACAGGGGGTAACGGAAACACCATATATTTT.

The gene calls are TRBV29-1 and TRBJ2-5; a possible D gene is TRBD1 (6 bases). The V gene's germline CDR1 is SQVTM and CDR2 ANQGSEA. Trimming removed 7 bases from V and 4 bases from J, with 13 bases in between. The CDR3 length is 12 residues. The DNA of the CDR3 is TGCAGCGACCCTCGAGGGGGAGAGACCCAGTACTTC. The encoded protein is CSDPRGGETQYF.

This clonotype appeared many times. The CDR3 region has the DNA TGTGCCAGCAGCCGAAGACAGGCTAACACCGGGGAGCTGTTTTTT. Translated: CASSRRQANTGELFF. The chain has TRBV11-2 and TRBJ2-2, with a weak D call TRBD1 (6 bases). CDR3 length equals 15 residues. Trimming took off 5 bases at V and 2 bases at J, with 12 bases between the two ends. Germline-derived CDR1 and CDR2 are SGHAT and FQNNGV.

The table lists this clonotype with many counts. The V and J genes are TRBV20-1 and TRBJ1-2, with TRBD1 identical over 8 bases. CDR1 is DFQATT, CDR2 SNEGSKA, per germline (reference sequence). Trimming removed 5 bases from V and 1 base from J; junction bases left unmatched: 9. This CDR3 spans 15 amino acids. CDR3: CSAVGQGRNNYGYTF. The CDR3 DNA is TGCAGTGCTGTTGGACAGGGACGGAATAACTATGGCTACACCTTC.

The chain uses TRBV20-1 and TRBJ2-5; TRBD1 might be the D (6 bases). Deletions cut 6 bases from V and 9 bases from J, with 20 bases between. Germline loops: CDR1 DFQATT, CDR2 SNEGSKA (reference sequence). The CDR3 extends over 13 amino acids. The CDR3 reads CSAPDGDNQPQYF. The CDR3, as DNA: TGCAGTGCCCCGGACGGGGACAATCAGCCCCAGTACTTC.

V is TRBV29-1 and J is TRBJ2-2; 11 positions agree with TRBD1. The V segment lost 7 bases and the J segment 7 bases; nucleotides outside the gene matches: 5. The germline gives CDR1 SQVTM, CDR2 ANQGSEA. The CDR3 loop spans 13 amino acids. This CDR3 is CSAGQGADGELFF. The CDR3, as DNA: TGCAGCGCCGGACAGGGGGCCGACGGGGAGCTGTTTTTT.

This clonotype was detected ten times or more. The J gene is TRBJ1-2, the V gene TRBV29-1; D remains ambiguous. This CDR3 region has 13 residues. Trimming took 3 bases from V and 2 from J, leaving 10 bases between them. Germline V gives CDR1 SQVTM, CDR2 ANQGSEA. The CDR3 protein is CSVDTQLNYGYTF. The CDR3 nucleotides read TGCAGCGTTGACACACAGTTAAACTATGGCTACACCTTC.

The chain combines TRBV7-9 with TRBJ2-7, with D possibly TRBD1 on 5 matching bases. The CDR3 has 14 amino acids. Trimming stripped 2 bases from V and 2 bases from J, with 10 bases between. CDR1 is SEHNR, CDR2 FQNEAQ, per germline (reference sequence). The chain's CDR3 is CASSLSGLPYEQYF. Written as DNA, the CDR3 is TGTGCCAGCAGCTTATCAGGGCTACCCTACGAGCAGTACTTC.

CDR3 protein: CSARITGTGNQPQHF. Here the CDR3 DNA reads TGCAGTGCTAGGATTACAGGGACGGGCAATCAGCCCCAGCATTTT. The chain uses TRBV20-1 and TRBJ1-5; the D gene is possibly TRBD1 (6 bases). V lost 3 bases and J lost 2, with 14 bases in between. Germline V CDR1 and CDR2: DFQATT, SNEGSKA (reference sequence). This CDR3 is 15 amino acids long.

This clonotype came up a few times. J is TRBJ1-2 and V is TRBV6-6; the match to TRBD1 covers 8 bases. The J segment lost 7 bases and the V segment lost 10 bases, leaving 8 bases of the junction unmatched. The length of the CDR3 is 12 residues. CDR1 and CDR2 (germline): MNHNY, SVGAGI (reference sequence). The CDR3 spells CAIGAGGSGYTF. DNA of the CDR3: TGTGCCATCGGAGCAGGGGGCAGTGGCTACACCTTC.

This chain links TRBV7-3 with TRBJ2-6; 8 bases agree with TRBD2. Germline V gene lookup returns CDR1 SGHTA and CDR2 FQGTGA. The CDR3 loop spans 18 amino acids. J gave up 0 bases and V 2 bases, and 6 bases lay outside the gene matches. The CDR3 sequence is CASSLRVAGSSGANVLTF. The CDR3 nucleotides read TGTGCCAGCAGCTTACGGGTAGCGGGGAGCTCTGGGGCCAACGTCCTGACTTTC.

The rearrangement uses TRBV29-1 and TRBJ2-7; TRBD2 matches at 8 bases. Germline V lookup: CDR1 SQVTM, CDR2 ANQGSEA. The CDR3 extends over 14 amino acids. The V segment lost 5 bases and the J segment 3 bases; nucleotides outside the gene matches: 9. CDR3 nucleotide sequence: TGCAGCGTTCCCGTGGGACTAGGTCTCTACGAGCAGTACTTC. Its protein is CSVPVGLGLYEQYF.